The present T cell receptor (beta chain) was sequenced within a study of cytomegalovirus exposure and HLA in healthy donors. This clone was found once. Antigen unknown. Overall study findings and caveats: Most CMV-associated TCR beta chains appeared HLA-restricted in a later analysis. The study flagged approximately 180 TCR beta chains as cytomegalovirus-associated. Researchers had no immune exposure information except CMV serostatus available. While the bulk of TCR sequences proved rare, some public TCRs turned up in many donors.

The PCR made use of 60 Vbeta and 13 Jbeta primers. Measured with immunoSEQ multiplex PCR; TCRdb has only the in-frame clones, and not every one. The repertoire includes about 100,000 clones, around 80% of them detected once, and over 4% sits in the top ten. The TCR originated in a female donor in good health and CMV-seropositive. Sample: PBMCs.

CDR3 region: CASSGGQGGSENTQYF. The CDR3 DNA reads TGCGCCAGCAGTGGGGGGCAGGGGGGATCGGAAAATACGCAGTATTTT. The chain couples TRBV10-1 to TRBJ2-3; D possibly corresponds to TRBD1 (7 bases). V was clipped by 4 bases and J by 7 bases, with 21 bases between them. The CDR3 is 16 residues long. Germline CDR1 reads WNHNN; CDR2 reads SYGVQD (reference sequence).